Presented here are 31 T cell receptor beta chains from one specimen sequenced in a study of radiotherapy plus CTLA-4 blockade in lung cancer. Sequencing was performed with immunoSEQ multiplex PCR; in TCRdb, only in-frame clones are kept and a portion is missing. Altogether approximately 77,000 clones are present, approximately 80% being singletons, with the ten largest covering about 0.79%. The sample was peripheral blood, taken from a patient treated with radiotherapy plus ipilimumab. The origin of the receptors is a human donor with non-small cell lung cancer who had stable disease on radiotherapy plus ipilimumab.

This clone was counted a few times. The chain joins TRBV6-4 to TRBJ1-6; 7 bases fit TRBD1. CDR3 length: 13 amino acids. J was trimmed by 7 bases and V by 8 bases; bases with no gene match: 5. CDR1 is MRHNA and CDR2 is SNTAGT in the germline V gene. The CDR3 is CASPGQKNSPLHF. CDR3 nucleotide sequence: TGTGCCAGCCCGGGACAGAAGAATTCACCCCTCCACTTT.

This clone was observed a handful of times. The gene calls are TRBV5-4 and TRBJ1-3; D remains unclear. CDR1 and CDR2 (germline): SGHNT, YYREEE (reference sequence). Trimming took 2 bases from V and 3 from J, leaving 6 bases between them. This CDR3 has 13 residues. The CDR3 reads CASSFRGGNTIYF. The CDR3, as DNA: TGTGCCAGCAGCTTCCGGGGTGGAAACACCATATATTTT.

This clone was recorded a few times. The chain couples TRBV4-1 to TRBJ2-7, with TRBD1 as a possible D gene (5 bases). This CDR3 has 13 residues. Between the trimmed V and J ends, which lost 3 bases and 4 bases, there was a span of 10 bases. Germline V gives CDR1 MGHRA, CDR2 YSYEKL. In DNA, the CDR3 is TGCGCCAGCAGCCAGGAACGACAGTACGAGCAGTACTTC. Its translation is CASSQERQYEQYF.

The gene calls are TRBV7-9 and TRBJ2-1; D is possibly TRBD1 or TRBD2 (5 bases each). Per germline, CDR1 SEHNR and CDR2 FQNEAQ (reference sequence). The CDR3 extends over 13 amino acids. V was clipped by 2 bases and J by 12 bases, with 14 bases between them. The CDR3 DNA sequence: TGTGCCAGCAGCTTAATACTAGTCCAGGGGCAGTTCTTC. It is translated as CASSLILVQGQFF. The variable domain in full, with the rest retrieved from reference TRBV7-9 and TRBJ2-1, is DTGVSQNPRHKITKRGQNVTFRCDPISEHNRLYWYRQTLGQGPEFLTYFQNEAQLEKSRLLSDRFSAERPKGSFSTLEIQRTEQGDSAMYLCASSLILVQGQFFGPGTRLTVL.

The chain carries TRBV15 and TRBJ1-5; possible D gene TRBD1, 6 bases. Germline V gene data show CDR1 as LNHNV and CDR2 as YYDKDF (reference sequence). Trimming left V 8 bases short and J 5 bases short, with 16 bases between. CDR3 length equals 14 residues. The CDR3 loop is CATREQGEYQPQHF. The DNA for the CDR3 is TGTGCCACCCGAGAACAGGGAGAATATCAGCCCCAGCATTTT.

The J gene is TRBJ2-7, the V gene TRBV9; 8 positions match TRBD2. This CDR3 is built from 14 residues. V lost 0 bases to trimming and J lost 3 bases; unmatched junction nucleotides: 2. Germline V gene data show CDR1 as SGDLS and CDR2 as YYNGEE. The CDR3 coding sequence is TGTGCCAGCAGCGTAGCAACTAGCGGCTACGAGCAGTACTTC. It translates to CASSVATSGYEQYF. Supplemented by reference TRBV9 and TRBJ2-7, the full variable domain reads DSGVTQTPKHLITATGQRVTLRCSPRSGDLSVYWYQQSLDQGLQFLIQYYNGEERAKGNILERFSAQQFPDLHSELNLSSLELGDSALYFCASSVATSGYEQYFGPGTRLTVT.

V and J are TRBV12-2 and TRBJ1-4; the listed D gene, TRBD1, was not tested against the DNA. TRBV12-2 is assigned pseudogene status. This CDR3 region has 17 residues. For the CDR3, the DNA is TGTGCAAGTCGCTTAGGGACAGCTACTTGCACTAATGAAAAACTGTTTTTT. It translates to CASRLGTATCTNEKLFF.

This clone has only a few counts. The chain is built from TRBV2 and TRBJ2-7; weak D call: TRBD2 (5 bases). V gave up 1 base and J gave up 5 bases, with 15 bases separating them. From germline, CDR1 is SNHLY and CDR2 FYNNEI. This CDR3 is 15 amino acids long. DNA for the CDR3: TGTGCCAGCAGTGAAGTGAACGGCTACGGGGACGAGCAGTACTTC. Its translation is CASSEVNGYGDEQYF.

This rearrangement joins TRBV4-2 to TRBJ2-5; D possibly corresponds to TRBD2 (6 bases). The germline V and J ends were trimmed by 1 base and 3 bases, with 6 bases remaining between them. The length of the CDR3 is 13 residues. In germline, CDR1 is LGHNA, CDR2 YNFKEQ. CDR3 DNA: TGTGCCAGCAGCCAAGGGAGGGAAGAGACCCAGTACTTC. This sequence encodes CASSQGREETQYF.

In its sample, this clone was seen a few times. Written as DNA, the CDR3 is TGTGCCAGCAGCTTAGAAGGACAAGGAGGAACCTTCAATCAGCCCCAGCATTTT. Protein product: CASSLEGQGGTFNQPQHF. The V and J genes are TRBV7-2 and TRBJ1-5; a weak D match, TRBD1 (5 bases). The V gene lost 1 base and the J gene lost 3 bases, with 19 bases spanning the gap. Looked up from germline, CDR1 is SGHTA and CDR2 is FQGNSA. The CDR3 covers 18 residues.

V usage is TRBV7-9 and J usage is TRBJ2-4; tentatively, D is TRBD1 (5 bases). The CDR3 loop spans 14 amino acids. V was clipped by 5 bases and J by 8 bases, with 16 bases between them. The germline V gene encodes CDR1 SEHNR and CDR2 FQNEAQ (reference sequence). The CDR3 protein is CASSPQGWGYIQYF. CDR3 DNA sequence: TGTGCCAGCAGCCCCCAGGGTTGGGGTTACATTCAGTACTTC.

J is TRBJ2-3 and V is TRBV10-1, with a weak D call TRBD1 (5 bases). Germline CDR1 is WNHNN and CDR2 is SYGVQD (reference sequence). There are 13 residues in the CDR3. Trimming stripped 5 bases from V and 3 bases from J, with 9 bases between. DNA of the CDR3: TGCGCCAGCAGTCAGGGTGGGACAGATACGCAGTATTTT. This gives the protein CASSQGGTDTQYF.

This chain uses TRBV5-4 with TRBJ1-1, with a weak D call TRBD1 (6 bases). The CDR3 length is 16 residues. V was clipped by 4 bases and J by 1 base, with 17 bases between them. Germline loops: CDR1 SGHNT, CDR2 YYREEE (reference sequence). CDR3 bases: TGTGCCAGCAGCCCGCCCGGGGGGCGTGGGAACACTGAAGCTTTCTTT. It yields the protein CASSPPGGRGNTEAFF.

The gene calls are TRBV7-8 and TRBJ2-5, with TRBD1 identical over 9 bases. CDR3 length equals 13 residues. CDR1 is SGHVS, CDR2 FQNEAQ, per germline. V lost 5 bases, J lost 4 bases, and 2 bases stayed unmatched. The CDR3: CASSPGQGETQYF. CDR3 nucleotide sequence: TGTGCCAGCAGCCCGGGACAGGGAGAGACCCAGTACTTC.

This sequence joins TRBV15 and TRBJ2-7; tentatively, D is TRBD2 (5 bases). The germline V gene encodes CDR1 LNHNV and CDR2 YYDKDF (reference sequence). The CDR3 runs to 15 residues. V was shortened by 1 base and J by 0 bases, with 10 bases between the two germline ends. The CDR3 sequence: CATSRVGVLSYEQYF. The CDR3 DNA reads TGTGCCACCAGCAGAGTCGGGGTCCTCTCCTACGAGCAGTACTTC.

The chain uses TRBV28 and TRBJ2-1; 10 positions agree with TRBD2. Germline CDR1 and CDR2: MDHEN and SYDVKM. V shed 6 bases, J shed 0 bases, and the junction held 11 bases outside the gene matches. This CDR3 has 18 residues. The CDR3 DNA sequence: TGTGCCAGCAGACAGCGGACTAGCGGTGACTTCTCCTACAATGAGCAGTTCTTC. Translation: CASRQRTSGDFSYNEQFF.

V usage is TRBV11-3 and J usage is TRBJ2-7; D is uncertain. The germline V and J ends were trimmed by 5 bases and 4 bases, with 12 bases remaining between them. The germline V gene encodes CDR1 SGHNT and CDR2 YENEEA. This CDR3 spans 13 amino acids. CDR3 nucleotide sequence: TGTGCCAGCAGCCCCCGAGGAGAGTACGAGCAGTACTTC. Residues: CASSPRGEYEQYF.

This clone was counted a single time. The gene calls are TRBV7-6 and TRBJ2-7; TRBD1 is a possible D gene (6 bases). From germline, CDR1 is SGHVS and CDR2 FNYEAQ. The CDR3 totals 15 residues. Between the trimmed V and J ends, which lost 3 bases and 4 bases, there was a span of 16 bases. The CDR3 DNA is TGTGCCAGCAGCTTGGATCCAGGGGATGGGTACGAGCAGTACTTC. It codes for CASSLDPGDGYEQYF.

CDR3 residues: CASSSSGRSYEQYF. CDR3 sequence (DNA): TGTGCCAGCAGCTCTAGCGGGAGATCCTACGAGCAGTACTTC. The chain is built from TRBV7-9 and TRBJ2-7, with 10 nucleotides matching TRBD2. CDR3 length: 14 amino acids. V shed 4 bases and J 1 base; nucleotides not matched to a gene: 1. Looked up from germline, CDR1 is SEHNR and CDR2 is FQNEAQ (reference sequence). Combining the CDR3 with reference TRBV7-9 and TRBJ2-7 gives the whole variable domain DTGVSQNPRHKITKRGQNVTFRCDPISEHNRLYWYRQTLGQGPEFLTYFQNEAQLEKSRLLSDRFSAERPKGSFSTLEIQRTEQGDSAMYLCASSSSGRSYEQYFGPGTRLTVT.

The rearrangement links TRBV4-1 to TRBJ2-7; D is possibly TRBD1 or TRBD2 (6 bases each). Looked up from germline, CDR1 is MGHRA and CDR2 is YSYEKL. This CDR3 comprises 15 residues. Trimming cost V 4 bases and J 0 bases, with 13 bases left between them. CDR3 nucleotide sequence: TGCGCCAGCAGCCGCGAAGGGGGGAGCTCCTACGAGCAGTACTTC. Amino acid sequence: CASSREGGSSYEQYF.

This chain joins TRBV27 and TRBJ2-5; D may be TRBD2 (5 bases). The V end lost 6 bases, the J end lost 5 bases, and 25 bases lay between the germline ends. The CDR3 sequence is 17 residues long. Germline V gives CDR1 MNHEY, CDR2 SMNVEV (reference sequence). CDR3 in DNA: TGTGCCAGCAGCCTACGTCTTGGAACACAGCGGCCGGAGACCCAGTACTTC. This sequence encodes CASSLRLGTQRPETQYF.

V usage is TRBV5-1 and J usage is TRBJ2-7, with TRBD2 matching 10 bases. The germline CDR1 and CDR2 sequences are SGHRS and YFSETQ. V was pared by 0 bases and J by 5 bases, with 5 bases of the junction left unmatched. The CDR3 is 15 amino acids. The CDR3 reads CASSLGGLAGDEQYF. CDR3 in DNA: TGCGCCAGCAGCTTGGGTGGTCTAGCGGGAGACGAGCAGTACTTC.

The J gene is TRBJ1-6, the V gene TRBV5-1; D might be TRBD1 (6 bases). V lost 3 bases, J lost 1 base, and 11 bases lay in between. The CDR3 is 16 amino acids. The germline V gene encodes CDR1 SGHRS and CDR2 YFSETQ. CDR3 nucleotides: TGCGCCAGCAGCTATACAGGGTTGTCCTATAATTCACCCCTCCACTTT. Amino acid sequence: CASSYTGLSYNSPLHF. Drawing the rest from reference TRBV5-1 and TRBJ1-6, the complete variable domain is KAGVTQTPRYLIKTRGQQVTLSCSPISGHRSVSWYQQTPGQGLQFLFEYFSETQRNKGNFPGRFSGRQFSNSRSEMNVSTLELGDSALYLCASSYTGLSYNSPLHFGNGTRLTVT.

The chain recombines TRBV19 with TRBJ1-4, with D hard to call. Germline CDR1 is LNHDA and CDR2 is SQIVND (reference sequence). This CDR3 has 15 residues. Trimming left V 6 bases short and J 5 bases short, with 16 bases between. The CDR3 sequence: CASSPVALVNEKLFF. The CDR3 bases are TGTGCCAGTAGCCCGGTGGCGTTAGTCAATGAAAAACTGTTTTTT.

V gene TRBV2 combines with J gene TRBJ1-4, with no clear D. Germline V CDR1 and CDR2: SNHLY, FYNNEI. The ends were cut back, 7 bases at V and 0 bases at J, with 9 bases in the middle. This CDR3 has 14 amino acids. CDR3 sequence (DNA): TGTGCCAGCAATACCGTTGCAACTAATGAAAAACTGTTTTTT. It is translated as CASNTVATNEKLFF.

The V gene is TRBV2, the J gene TRBJ2-1; 12 bases agree with TRBD1. From germline, CDR1 is SNHLY and CDR2 FYNNEI. V shed 8 bases and J 8 bases; nucleotides not matched to a gene: 7. This CDR3 has 14 residues. DNA for the CDR3: TGTGCCAGCGCGCGGGACAGGGGGCATGATGAGCAGTTCTTC. This translates into CASARDRGHDEQFF.

The gene calls are TRBV7-3 and TRBJ2-2, with TRBD2 matching over 9 bases. In germline, CDR1 is SGHTA, CDR2 FQGTGA. This CDR3 spans 19 amino acids. The ends lost 5 bases at V and 5 bases at J; junction bases unmatched: 18. DNA of the CDR3: TGTGCCAGCAGCGCATCCTGGGGGCCGACTAGCGGAAGGACCGGGGAGCTGTTTTTT. Its protein is CASSASWGPTSGRTGELFF.

This sequence joins TRBV2 and TRBJ2-5; the D gene is possibly TRBD1 (5 bases). The CDR3 consists of 14 residues. Germline CDR1 SNHLY, CDR2 FYNNEI. Trimming shortened V by 10 bases and J by 5 bases, and 20 bases separated the two germline ends. CDR3 nucleotide sequence: TGTGCCATTTTGTTAGGGGTAAGGGTCGAGACCCAGTACTTC. This translates into CAILLGVRVETQYF.

This clone was observed a single time. This chain links TRBV7-3 with TRBJ1-1; 10 nucleotides align to TRBD1. V was clipped by 6 bases and J by 5 bases; unmatched bases: 12. The CDR3 consists of 16 residues. Germline assignment: CDR1 SGHTA and CDR2 FQGTGA. This chain's CDR3 is CASSRTMGQGRTEAFF. For the CDR3, the DNA is TGTGCCAGCAGTCGAACGATGGGACAGGGGCGGACTGAAGCTTTCTTT.

This chain links TRBV6-5 with TRBJ1-1, with D possibly TRBD1 on 5 matching bases. Trimming pared 4 bases from V and 4 bases from J, leaving 19 bases between. Germline V lookup: CDR1 MNHEY, CDR2 SVGAGI. The CDR3 extends over 16 amino acids. The CDR3: CASSSLAAGRATEAFF. CDR3 sequence (DNA): TGTGCCAGCAGTTCCTTGGCAGCAGGGCGGGCCACTGAAGCTTTCTTT.

The sample holds a few counts of this clone. The V call is TRBV5-5, the J call TRBJ1-5; 10 nucleotides agree with TRBD1. CDR3 length: 18 residues. J lost 5 bases, V lost 0 bases, and 11 bases had no gene match. The germline V gene encodes CDR1 SGHKS and CDR2 YYEKEE (reference sequence). The CDR3 bases are TGTGCCAGCAGCTTGGCCTTGGACAGGGGGTCTCGGGATCAGCCCCAGCATTTT. It translates to CASSLALDRGSRDQPQHF.